Many counts were recorded for the clone carrying this T cell receptor beta chain. Its target is unknown. This sample is part of a study of T cell repertoires in cytomegalovirus infection. At the level of the study: A matching HLA type, together with CMV infection, was signaled by public TCR beta signatures.

The CDR3 sequence is 12 residues long. The V and J ends lost 2 bases and 9 bases respectively, with 8 bases between them. TCRdb called the reads again in MiXCR, with one record for every CDR3 protein. Found here are some 450,000 distinct CDR3 sequences, 30% to 40% of them singletons; the top ten hold roughly 13%. Overall study findings and caveats: Of the TCR beta families, the public ones yielded a cumulative frequency that identified carriers of CMV plus the relevant HLA. There were HLA-C-restricted CMV-specific TCR beta clonotypes dominating the ex vivo response.

The sample consisted of PBMCs. The sequence came from a human donor in good health (CMV status not recorded). Some clones in this sample may be carry-over from other donors' samples. The chain recombines TRBV12-3 or TRBV12-4 with TRBJ1-5; unclear D gene. This CDR3 reads CASSLQFLPQHF. For the CDR3, the DNA is TGTGCCAGCAGTTTACAGTTCTTGCCCCAGCATTTT.